Each of the 8 T cell receptor beta chains below was sequenced from the same sample in a study of control samples from healthy donors and cancer patients. The protocol was immunoSEQ multiplex PCR, while the TCRdb copy is restricted to in-frame clones and leaves out a portion. The table records about 150,000 clones, roughly 93% of them present only once. Source material: blood. Every receptor here comes from a man aged 18 to 30 in good health.

The chain couples TRBV27 to TRBJ1-3; D is unresolved. The germline V gene encodes CDR1 MNHEY and CDR2 SMNVEV (reference sequence). V shed 3 bases and J shed 0 bases, with 3 bases lying between them. The CDR3 length is 13 residues. The CDR3 region has the DNA TGTGCCAGCAGTTTGAGCTCTGGAAACACCATATATTTT. Amino acids: CASSLSSGNTIYF.

This chain links TRBV30 with TRBJ2-7; D is undetermined. The V end lost 0 bases, the J end lost 2 bases, and 11 bases lay between the germline ends. This CDR3 is 14 amino acids long. From germline, CDR1 is GTSNPN and CDR2 SVGIG (reference sequence). The CDR3 reads CAWSVAFPPYEQYF. The CDR3 region has the DNA TGTGCCTGGAGTGTCGCTTTCCCCCCCTACGAGCAGTACTTC.

This clone was counted once. The CDR3 protein is CASSLGLQETQYF. The DNA of the CDR3 is TGTGCCAGTAGCCTGGGATTGCAAGAGACCCAGTACTTC. The gene calls are TRBV19 and TRBJ2-5, with D unresolved. Trimming stripped 6 bases from V and 2 bases from J, with 10 bases between. The germline gives CDR1 LNHDA, CDR2 SQIVND (reference sequence). The CDR3 consists of 13 residues.

The sample holds one count of this clone. The CDR3 DNA is TGTGCCATCAGAGGGGACAGGGCGACCTATGGCTACACCTTC. Protein sequence: CAIRGDRATYGYTF. The chain uses TRBV10-3 and TRBJ1-2, with 9 bases that match TRBD1. The V gene's germline CDR1 is ENHRY and CDR2 SYGVKD. J was trimmed by 4 bases and V by 6 bases; bases with no gene match: 6. CDR3 size: 14 residues.

The chain links TRBV27 to TRBJ1-5, with D hard to call. The CDR3 sequence is 13 residues long. The germline V and J ends were trimmed by 4 bases and 7 bases, with 11 bases remaining between them. Germline V lookup: CDR1 MNHEY, CDR2 SMNVEV (reference sequence). This CDR3 is CASSSGRWQPQHF. For the CDR3, the DNA is TGTGCCAGCAGTTCCGGACGGTGGCAGCCCCAGCATTTT.

The rearrangement links TRBV24-1 to TRBJ1-6, with 9 bases aligning to TRBD1. V lost 0 bases to trimming and J lost 5 bases; unmatched junction nucleotides: 10. Germline V gives CDR1 KGHDR, CDR2 SFDVKD. The CDR3 loop spans 19 amino acids. The CDR3 spells CATSDLRVVWDRDNSPLHF. The CDR3 nucleotides are TGTGCCACCAGTGATTTGAGGGTTGTATGGGACAGGGATAATTCACCCCTCCACTTT.

Here the CDR3 reads CASSLLAGVRVHEQFF. The CDR3 coding sequence is TGTGCCAGCTCATTACTAGCGGGAGTCAGGGTGCATGAGCAGTTCTTC. The chain carries TRBV18 and TRBJ2-1; 11 bases match TRBD2. With 5 bases clipped from V and 8 bases from J, the junction kept 11 bases outside the gene matches. CDR3 size: 16 residues. Looked up from germline, CDR1 is KGHSH and CDR2 is LQKENI.

The V call is TRBV11-2, the J call TRBJ2-5, with D tentatively TRBD1 (5 bases). The V end lost 2 bases, the J end lost 5 bases, and 12 bases lay between the germline ends. The CDR3 sequence is 14 residues long. Germline V CDR1 and CDR2: SGHAT, FQNNGV. This CDR3 is CASSLRGFQETQYF. The CDR3 DNA is TGTGCCAGCAGCTTAAGGGGATTTCAGGAGACCCAGTACTTC.